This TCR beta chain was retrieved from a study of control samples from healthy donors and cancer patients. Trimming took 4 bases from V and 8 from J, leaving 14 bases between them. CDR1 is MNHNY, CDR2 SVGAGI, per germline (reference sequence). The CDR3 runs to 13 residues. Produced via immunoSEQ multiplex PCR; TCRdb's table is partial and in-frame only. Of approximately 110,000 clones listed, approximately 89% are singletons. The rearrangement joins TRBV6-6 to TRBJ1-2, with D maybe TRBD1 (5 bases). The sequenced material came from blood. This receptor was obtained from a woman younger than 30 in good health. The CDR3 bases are TGTGCCAGCAGTTCTCTGGGGGTGGGGGGCTACACCTTC. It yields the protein CASSSLGVGGYTF.